This TCR beta chain emerged from a study of shared clonotypes between healthy human individuals. Using immunoSEQ multiplex PCR, the repertoire was profiled, and TCRdb retains in-frame clones only, with some absent. The top ten hold about 12% of the sample, which has around 510,000 clones, around 77% seen once. Only one count was recorded for this clone. Germline assignment: CDR1 SNHLY and CDR2 FYNNEI. Trimming cost V 1 base and J 7 bases, with 16 bases left between them. This CDR3 is built from 15 residues. Sequenced sample: PBMCs. This chain connects TRBV2 to TRBJ1-2, with D possibly being TRBD1 (6 bases). The clonotype was recovered from a woman in her thirties or forties in good health. Some clones in this sample may be carry-over from other donors' samples. The chain's CDR3 is CASSEVGTGHGGYTF. The DNA of the CDR3 is TGTGCCAGCAGTGAAGTAGGAACAGGGCATGGTGGCTACACCTTC.